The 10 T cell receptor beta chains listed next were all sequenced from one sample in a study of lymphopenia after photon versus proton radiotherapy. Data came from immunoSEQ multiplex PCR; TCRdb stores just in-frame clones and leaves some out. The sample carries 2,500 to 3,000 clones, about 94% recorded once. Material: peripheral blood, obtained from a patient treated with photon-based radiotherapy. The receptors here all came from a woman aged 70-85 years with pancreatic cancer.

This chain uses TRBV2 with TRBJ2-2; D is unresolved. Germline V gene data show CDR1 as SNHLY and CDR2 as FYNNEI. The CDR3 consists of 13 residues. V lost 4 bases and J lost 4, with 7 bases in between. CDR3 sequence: CASSVLFTGELFF. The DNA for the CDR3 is TGTGCCAGCAGTGTACTTTTCACCGGGGAGCTGTTTTTT.

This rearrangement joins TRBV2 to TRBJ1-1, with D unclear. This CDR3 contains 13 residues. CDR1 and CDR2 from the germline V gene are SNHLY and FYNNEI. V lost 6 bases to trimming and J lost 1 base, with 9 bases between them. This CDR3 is CASRHDSNTEAFF. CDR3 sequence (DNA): TGTGCCAGCAGGCACGATTCGAACACTGAAGCTTTCTTT.

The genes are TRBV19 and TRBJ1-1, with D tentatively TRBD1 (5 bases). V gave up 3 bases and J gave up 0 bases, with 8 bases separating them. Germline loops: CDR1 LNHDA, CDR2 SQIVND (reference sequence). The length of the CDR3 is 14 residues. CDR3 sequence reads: CASSMGTVNTEAFF. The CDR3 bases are TGTGCCAGTAGTATGGGGACGGTGAACACTGAAGCTTTCTTT.

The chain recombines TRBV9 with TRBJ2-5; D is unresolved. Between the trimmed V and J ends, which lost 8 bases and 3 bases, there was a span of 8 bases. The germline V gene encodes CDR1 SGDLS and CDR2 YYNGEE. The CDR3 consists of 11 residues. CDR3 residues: CARDAKETQYF. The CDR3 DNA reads TGTGCCAGGGACGCTAAAGAGACCCAGTACTTC.

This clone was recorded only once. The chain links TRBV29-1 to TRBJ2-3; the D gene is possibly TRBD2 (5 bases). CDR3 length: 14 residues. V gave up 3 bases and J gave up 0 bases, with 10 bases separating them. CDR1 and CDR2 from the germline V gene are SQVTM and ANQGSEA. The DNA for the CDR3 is TGCAGCGTTGATGTGGGAGTCAGCACAGATACGCAGTATTTT. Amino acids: CSVDVGVSTDTQYF.

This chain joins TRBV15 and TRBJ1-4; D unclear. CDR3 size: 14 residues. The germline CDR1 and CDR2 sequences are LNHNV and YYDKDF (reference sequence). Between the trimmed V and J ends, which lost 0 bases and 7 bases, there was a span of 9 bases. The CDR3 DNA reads TGTGCCACCAGCAGAGATCGTCGACTTGAAAAACTGTTTTTT. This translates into CATSRDRRLEKLFF. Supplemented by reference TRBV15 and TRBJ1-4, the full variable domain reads DAMVIQNPRYQVTQFGKPVTLSCSQTLNHNVMYWYQQKSSQAPKLLFHYYDKDFNNEADTPDNFQSRRPNTSFCFLDIRSPGLGDTAMYLCATSRDRRLEKLFFGSGTQLSVL.

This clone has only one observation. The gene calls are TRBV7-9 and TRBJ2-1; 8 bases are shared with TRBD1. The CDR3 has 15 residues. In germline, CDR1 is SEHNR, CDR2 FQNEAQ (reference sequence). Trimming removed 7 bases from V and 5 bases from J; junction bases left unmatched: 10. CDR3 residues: CASTIRTGTHNEQFF. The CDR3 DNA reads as TGTGCCAGCACCATAAGGACAGGGACCCACAATGAGCAGTTCTTC. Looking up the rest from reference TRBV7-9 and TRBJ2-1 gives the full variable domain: DTGVSQNPRHKITKRGQNVTFRCDPISEHNRLYWYRQTLGQGPEFLTYFQNEAQLEKSRLLSDRFSAERPKGSFSTLEIQRTEQGDSAMYLCASTIRTGTHNEQFFGPGTRLTVL.

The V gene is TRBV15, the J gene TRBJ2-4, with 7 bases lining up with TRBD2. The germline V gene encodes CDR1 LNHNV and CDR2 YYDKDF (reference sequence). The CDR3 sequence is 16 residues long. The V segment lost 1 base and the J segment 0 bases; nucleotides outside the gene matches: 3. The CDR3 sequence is CATSRGTREAKNIQYF. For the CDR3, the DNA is TGTGCCACCAGCAGAGGGACTAGAGAAGCCAAAAACATTCAGTACTTC.

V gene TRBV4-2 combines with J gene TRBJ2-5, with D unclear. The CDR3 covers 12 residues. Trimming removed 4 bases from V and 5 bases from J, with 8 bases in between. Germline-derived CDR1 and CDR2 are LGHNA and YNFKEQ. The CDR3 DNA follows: TGTGCCAGCAGCCCGGTAGGGGAGACCCAGTACTTC. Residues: CASSPVGETQYF.

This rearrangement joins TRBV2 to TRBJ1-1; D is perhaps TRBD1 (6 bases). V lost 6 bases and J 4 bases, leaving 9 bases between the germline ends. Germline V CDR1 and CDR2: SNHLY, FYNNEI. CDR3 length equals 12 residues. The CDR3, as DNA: TGTGCCAGCAGAAAGACAGGCACTGAAGCTTTCTTT. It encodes CASRKTGTEAFF.